Each of the 6 T cell receptor beta chains below was sequenced from the same sample in a study of early T cells in non-severe SARS-CoV-2 infection. Via MiXCR, TCRdb re-called the 5' RACE reads, giving one row per CDR3 protein. The sample includes about 58,000 distinct CDR3 sequences, about an eighth seen only once; the top ten take under 4%. The sample was whole blood. These receptors were taken from an adult who was a healthcare worker with PCR-confirmed SARS-CoV-2 infection or an uninfected control (not recorded which).

This clonotype was recorded at least ten times. The rearrangement joins TRBV7-8 to TRBJ2-5, with D unclear. This CDR3 comprises 14 residues. Between the trimmed V and J ends, which lost 1 base and 4 bases, there was a span of 10 bases. Germline V gene sequence: CDR1 SGHVS, CDR2 FQNEAQ. The CDR3 sequence: CASSLGAPRETQYF. CDR3 bases: TGTGCCAGCAGCTTAGGGGCCCCGAGAGAGACCCAGTACTTC.

The CDR3 here is CASNREAGPNEKLFF. The DNA of the CDR3 is TGTGCCAGTAACCGAGAAGCAGGCCCTAATGAAAAACTGTTTTTT. The chain recombines TRBV19 with TRBJ1-4; D gene uncertain. The germline CDR1 and CDR2 sequences are LNHDA and SQIVND (reference sequence). Deletions cut 7 bases from V and 3 bases from J, with 15 bases between. The CDR3 length is 15 residues.

In the case of this clonotype: This may be a read error, as it is one base from a much larger clone. The chain couples TRBV28 to TRBJ1-2, with D perhaps matching TRBD1 (5 bases). The CDR3 totals 13 residues. V shed 6 bases and J shed 6 bases, with 14 bases lying between them. Germline CDR1 MDHEN, CDR2 SYDVKM. CDR3 amino acids: CASRPTPRDGYTF. The CDR3 DNA sequence: TGTGCCAGCAGGCCAACCCCCAGGGATGGCTACACCTTC.

The sample holds many counts of this clonotype. The chain recombines TRBV28 with TRBJ1-1; 7 bases agree with TRBD1. CDR1 and CDR2 from the germline V gene are MDHEN and SYDVKM. This CDR3 has 15 amino acids. V was clipped by 4 bases and J by 7 bases; unmatched bases: 12. This CDR3 reads CASSSPGTAAVEAFF. The CDR3 nucleotides read TGTGCCAGCAGTTCACCCGGGACAGCAGCCGTTGAAGCTTTCTTT. Full variable domain (missing parts from reference TRBV28 and TRBJ1-1): DVKVTQSSRYLVKRTGEKVFLECVQDMDHENMFWYRQDPGLGLRLIYFSYDVKMKEKGDIPEGYSVSREKKERFSLILESASTNQTSMYLCASSSPGTAAVEAFFGQGTRLTVV.

This clonotype occurred many times. The chain couples TRBV27 to TRBJ1-1, with unresolved D. The germline V gene has CDR1 MNHEY and CDR2 SMNVEV (reference sequence). V shed 5 bases and J shed 1 base, with 11 bases lying between them. This CDR3 is 14 amino acids long. The CDR3 loop is CASSTSHRNTEAFF. For the CDR3, the DNA is TGTGCCAGCAGTACTTCCCACAGGAACACTGAAGCTTTCTTT.

The chain carries TRBV28 and TRBJ1-3; D is perhaps TRBD1 (5 bases). Germline CDR1 is MDHEN and CDR2 is SYDVKM. The ends were cut back, 6 bases at V and 0 bases at J, with 9 bases in the middle. The CDR3 extends over 14 amino acids. The CDR3 DNA reads as TGTGCCAGCAGCCCCGACAGCTCTGGAAACACCATATATTTT. As protein: CASSPDSSGNTIYF.